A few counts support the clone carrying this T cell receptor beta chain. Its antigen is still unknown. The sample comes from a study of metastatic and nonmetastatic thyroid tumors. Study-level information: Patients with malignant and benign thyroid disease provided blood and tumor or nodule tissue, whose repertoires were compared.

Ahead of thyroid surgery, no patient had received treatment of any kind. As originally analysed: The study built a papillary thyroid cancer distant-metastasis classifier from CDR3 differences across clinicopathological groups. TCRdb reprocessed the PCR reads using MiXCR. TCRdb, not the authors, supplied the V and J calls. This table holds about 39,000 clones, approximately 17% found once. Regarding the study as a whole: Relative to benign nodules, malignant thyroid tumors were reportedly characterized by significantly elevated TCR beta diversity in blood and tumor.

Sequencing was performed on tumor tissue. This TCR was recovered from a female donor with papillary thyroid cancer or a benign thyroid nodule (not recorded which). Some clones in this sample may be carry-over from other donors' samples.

The CDR3 nucleotides read TGTGCCAGCGCCACCCAGGGGGACACAGATACGCAGTATTTT. Protein sequence: CASATQGDTDTQYF. The chain employs TRBV2 and TRBJ2-3; 7 bases align to TRBD1. The CDR3 covers 14 residues. Trimming at V came to 8 bases and at J to 2 bases, leaving 7 bases not matched to a gene. Germline-derived CDR1 and CDR2 are SNHLY and FYNNEI.